The rows below give T cell receptor beta chains drawn from one sample of a study of sequential checkpoint blockade in melanoma. Clones were sequenced by immunoSEQ multiplex PCR, and TCRdb holds only the in-frame ones, with some missing. The sample contains 25,000 to 35,000 clones, around nine tenths of which appear only once. Here the sequenced sample was CD8+ T cells sorted from blood (inferred from file names), taken from a patient given nivolumab and ipilimumab in sequence. The receptors were sampled from a human donor with melanoma. CDR3s include the opening cysteine and the closing phenylalanine or tryptophan. D genes are given only for firm matches. Size tells how often a clone was seen (once, few, many) or the class of an expanded clone, and some rows leave it out.

clone size	CDR3 length	J gene	D gene	V gene	CDR3 protein	CDR3 DNA
.	14	TRBJ2-5	TRBD2	TRBV28	CASSLAGGMETQYF	TGTGCCAGCAGTTTAGCCGGGGGGATGGAGACCCAGTACTTC
.	14	TRBJ1-2	.	TRBV11-2	CASSPFDTFYGYTF	TGTGCCAGCAGTCCCTTCGACACCTTCTATGGCTACACCTTC
.	13	TRBJ2-7	TRBD1	TRBV4-3	CASSPGQGGEQYF	TGCGCCAGCAGCCCTGGACAGGGCGGCGAGCAGTACTTC
once	15	TRBJ2-1	TRBD2	TRBV10-1	CASSGSSGDYNEQFF	TGCGCCAGCAGTGGTTCTAGCGGAGACTACAATGAGCAGTTCTTC
once	13	TRBJ2-7	.	TRBV4-1	CASSRQGTHEQYF	TGCGCCAGCAGCCGCCAAGGGACTCACGAGCAGTACTTC
.	15	TRBJ2-7	.	TRBV5-6	CASSLWGGYFYEQYF	TGTGCCAGCAGCTTGTGGGGCGGCTACTTCTACGAGCAGTACTTC
.	13	TRBJ1-1	.	TRBV27	CASSYSHLTEAFF	TGTGCCAGCAGTTACAGCCACTTAACTGAAGCTTTCTTT
.	13	TRBJ2-4	TRBD1	TRBV4-1	CASSTRTGTIQYF	TGCGCCAGCAGCACCCGGACAGGGACCATTCAGTACTTC
.	14	TRBJ2-7	TRBD1	TRBV28	CASSLWGDSYEQYF	TGTGCCAGCAGTTTATGGGGGGACAGTTACGAGCAGTACTTC
.	15	TRBJ2-7	TRBD2	TRBV2	CASRPTAGGQSEQYF	TGTGCCAGCAGACCAACAGCGGGAGGGCAATCCGAGCAGTACTTC
.	15	TRBJ1-2	.	TRBV11-2	CASSQDRGTPYGYTF	TGCGCCAGCAGCCAAGATCGGGGGACGCCCTATGGCTACACCTTC
.	17	TRBJ2-1	.	TRBV4-2	CASSHDPGLGFNNEQFF	TGTGCCAGCAGCCACGATCCGGGACTCGGCTTCAACAATGAGCAGTTCTTC
.	19	TRBJ1-5	.	TRBV11-3	CASSFYGSLGGISNQPQHF	TGTGCCAGCAGCTTCTATGGGTCTCTCGGCGGGATTAGCAATCAGCCCCAGCATTTT
.	14	TRBJ2-1	.	TRBV14	CASHGGGDYNEQFF	TGTGCCAGCCACGGCGGAGGGGATTACAATGAGCAGTTCTTC
once	14	TRBJ2-5	TRBD1	TRBV15	CATSRDRGLETQYF	TGTGCCACCAGCAGAGATAGGGGGCTAGAGACCCAGTACTTC
.	17	TRBJ2-5	TRBD1	TRBV7-4	CASSLEMRQGVFETQYF	TGTGCCAGCAGCTTAGAGATGAGACAGGGCGTTTTTGAGACCCAGTACTTC
.	16	TRBJ2-6	.	TRBV4-3	CASSQDLGAGANVLTF	TGCGCCAGCAGCCAAGATCTCGGTGCCGGGGCCAACGTCCTGACTTTC
.	16	TRBJ2-3	TRBD2	TRBV6-5	CASSYRGGRTTDTQYF	TGTGCCAGCAGTTACCGGGGGGGGAGGACCACAGATACGCAGTATTTT
.	15	TRBJ1-2	TRBD1	TRBV9	CASSPGQGNSYGYTF	TGTGCCAGCAGCCCAGGACAGGGCAACTCCTATGGCTACACCTTC
.	12	TRBJ2-1	.	TRBV19	CASSGGWTEQFF	TGTGCCAGTAGTGGAGGGTGGACTGAGCAGTTCTTC
.	15	TRBJ2-5	.	TRBV27	CASSLYGSRGETQYF	TGTGCCAGCAGTTTATACGGGTCCAGAGGAGAGACCCAGTACTTC
.	16	TRBJ2-2	TRBD2	TRBV18	CASSPSTSGYTGELFF	TGTGCCAGCTCACCCTCGACTAGCGGATACACCGGGGAGCTGTTTTTT
.	13	TRBJ2-7	TRBD1	TRBV27	CASSFGTGSEQYF	TGTGCCAGCAGTTTCGGGACAGGGTCCGAGCAGTACTTC
.	14	TRBJ1-2	.	TRBV7-2	CASSLVGGIHGYTF	TGTGCCAGCAGCTTAGTAGGCGGGATCCATGGCTACACCTTC
.	15	TRBJ1-3	.	TRBV2	CASSELRVRGNTIYF	TGTGCCAGCAGTGAACTCAGGGTCAGGGGAAACACCATATATTTT
.	13	TRBJ2-1	TRBD1	TRBV28	CASSSDRADEQFF	TGTGCCAGCAGTTCGGACAGGGCCGATGAGCAGTTCTTC
.	13	TRBJ2-7	TRBD1	TRBV29-1	CSVDATGKGEQYF	TGCAGCGTTGATGCGACAGGGAAAGGCGAGCAGTACTTC
.	14	TRBJ2-7	TRBD1	TRBV4-1	CASSPRDRASEQYF	TGCGCCAGCAGCCCCCGGGACAGGGCCTCCGAGCAGTACTTC
.	17	TRBJ2-2	TRBD2	TRBV9	CASSVRSSGRVAGELFF	TGTGCCAGCAGCGTACGGTCTAGCGGGAGGGTCGCCGGGGAGCTGTTTTTT
.	15	TRBJ1-2	TRBD1	TRBV5-1	CASSRPTGTNYGYTF	TGCGCCAGCAGCCGACCGACAGGGACCAACTATGGCTACACCTTC
.	16	TRBJ2-1	TRBD1	TRBV7-2	CASSRWTGGSYNEQFF	TGTGCCAGCAGCCGATGGACAGGGGGTTCCTACAATGAGCAGTTCTTC
.	10	TRBJ2-5	.	TRBV27	CAAGAETQYF	TGTGCCGCGGGGGCAGAGACCCAGTACTTC
.	18	TRBJ2-1	TRBD2	TRBV5-1	CASSPSPSGGGAMNEQFF	TGCGCCAGCAGCCCTTCCCCTAGCGGCGGGGGGGCGATGAATGAGCAGTTCTTC
.	14	TRBJ2-4	.	TRBV28	CASTPTGEGNIQYF	TGTGCCAGCACCCCGACAGGAGAAGGAAACATTCAGTACTTC
.	14	TRBJ1-5	TRBD1	TRBV10-2	CASKGAMENQPQHF	TGCGCCAGCAAGGGGGCTATGGAAAATCAGCCCCAGCATTTT
.	14	TRBJ1-5	.	TRBV7-6	CASSLGGYNQPQHF	TGTGCCAGCAGCTTAGGGGGCTACAATCAGCCCCAGCATTTT
few	14	TRBJ1-6	.	TRBV28	CASRWTSYNSPLHF	TGTGCCAGCAGGTGGACATCCTATAATTCACCCCTCCACTTT
.	15	TRBJ2-7	TRBD1	TRBV25-1	CASSAGTGRSYEQYF	TGTGCCAGCAGTGCGGGGACAGGTCGTTCCTACGAGCAGTACTTC
.	13	TRBJ2-7	.	TRBV7-9	CASKVAGSYEQYF	TGTGCCAGTAAGGTGGCAGGATCCTACGAGCAGTACTTC
.	15	TRBJ2-1	TRBD1	TRBV5-8	CASSGTVTFVDEQFF	TGTGCCAGCAGCGGGACAGTCACTTTTGTCGATGAGCAGTTCTTC
.	13	TRBJ1-1	.	TRBV28	CASSLAPGLKAFF	TGTGCCAGCAGTTTGGCCCCTGGGCTGAAGGCTTTCTTT
.	16	TRBJ2-2	.	TRBV27	CASSSYRAANTGELFF	TGTGCCAGCAGTTCCTACAGGGCCGCGAACACCGGGGAGCTGTTTTTT
.	17	TRBJ2-3	.	TRBV7-9	CASSNKLGGADTDTQYF	TGTGCCAGCAGTAATAAACTGGGGGGGGCTGACACAGATACGCAGTATTTT
.	18	TRBJ2-5	TRBD1	TRBV6-8	CASSHSPGQGRFGKTQYF	TGTGCCAGCAGTCATAGTCCTGGACAGGGCCGCTTTGGTAAGACCCAGTACTTC
.	15	TRBJ1-1	.	TRBV19	CASSVDEWGRTEAFF	TGTGCCAGTAGTGTAGACGAGTGGGGGAGGACTGAAGCTTTCTTT
.	15	TRBJ2-5	TRBD2	TRBV6-6	CASSYRRGGQETQYF	TGTGCCAGCAGTTACCGGCGGGGGGGACAAGAGACCCAGTACTTC
.	14	TRBJ2-7	TRBD1	TRBV28	CASSLTGATYEQYF	TGTGCCAGCAGTTTGACAGGGGCGACCTACGAGCAGTACTTC
.	15	TRBJ2-3	.	TRBV7-2	CASSLAYRDTDTQYF	TGTGCCAGCAGCTTAGCTTATAGAGACACAGATACGCAGTATTTT
.	12	TRBJ1-1	.	TRBV19	CASSITGDEAFF	TGTGCCAGTAGTATAACCGGGGATGAAGCTTTCTTT
.	12	TRBJ2-2	.	TRBV10-2	CAVDLGAGELFF	TGCGCCGTAGATTTGGGAGCCGGGGAGCTGTTTTTT
.	15	TRBJ2-7	.	TRBV18	CASSPGAGATYEQYF	TGTGCCAGCTCACCAGGCGCAGGGGCGACCTACGAGCAGTACTTC
once	15	TRBJ2-4	.	TRBV23-1	CASSPRTEIFFIQYF	TGCGCCAGCAGTCCCCGGACAGAGATCTTTTTCATTCAGTACTTC
.	13	TRBJ2-1	.	TRBV28	CASRQVSYNEQFF	TGTGCCAGCCGACAGGTCTCCTACAATGAGCAGTTCTTC
once	14	TRBJ2-7	.	TRBV5-1	CASSLELGVHEQYF	TGCGCCAGCAGCTTGGAGCTAGGGGTCCACGAGCAGTACTTC
.	19	TRBJ1-6	TRBD1	TRBV4-3	CASSQVFGQGASYNSPLHF	TGCGCCAGCAGCCAAGTTTTCGGTCAGGGGGCTTCCTATAATTCACCCCTCCACTTT
.	18	TRBJ2-7	.	TRBV21-1	CASSKEERLAVISYEQYF	TGTGCCAGCAGCAAAGAGGAGCGGCTAGCGGTTATCTCCTACGAGCAGTACTTC
.	15	TRBJ2-2	TRBD2	TRBV9	CASSDRRGGVGELFF	TGTGCCAGCAGCGATAGACGGGGGGGCGTCGGGGAGCTGTTTTTT
.	14	TRBJ2-7	.	TRBV6-5	CASTPWPGAYEQYF	TGTGCCAGCACCCCCTGGCCAGGGGCCTACGAGCAGTACTTC
.	13	TRBJ2-1	.	TRBV10-2	CATTGGVIDEQFF	TGCGCCACTACTGGAGGGGTCATCGATGAGCAGTTCTTC